This is a list of T cell receptor beta chains from one sample in a study of beta chain features in type 1 diabetes. Method: immunoSEQ multiplex PCR; TCRdb's copy keeps in-frame clones and lacks some. This sample has 900,000 or so clones, with roughly 16% found just once. Input material: naive CD4+ T cells from blood. These receptors originate from a young woman in good health. Both conserved end residues are part of each CDR3. The order of the fields is V gene, CDR3 protein.

V gene: TRBV7-2; CDR3 protein: CASSLGAYNEQFF
V gene: TRBV18; CDR3 protein: CASSPNPMGGSVTDTQYF
V gene: TRBV18; CDR3 protein: CASSPQPNQETQYF
V gene: TRBV7-2; CDR3 protein: CASSLYTGSSYEQYF
V gene: TRBV7-3; CDR3 protein: CASSLQAGRGDEQYF
V gene: TRBV6-5; CDR3 protein: CASTPTGGRGIQYF
V gene: TRBV14; CDR3 protein: CASSRQITLGGELFF
V gene: TRBV28; CDR3 protein: CASSDRVSYNEQFF
V gene: TRBV11-1; CDR3 protein: CASSQQETQYF
V gene: TRBV6-5; CDR3 protein: CASSYSVPNEKLFF
V gene: TRBV5-1; CDR3 protein: CASSWGAAGELFF
V gene: TRBV4-2; CDR3 protein: CASSQADRDYGYTF
V gene: TRBV7-2; CDR3 protein: CASSTTSGGYNEQFF
V gene: TRBV29-1; CDR3 protein: CSAEDGNTIYF
V gene: TRBV7-8; CDR3 protein: CASSLSGSGASGQFF
V gene: TRBV15; CDR3 protein: CATSRERDGTDTQYF